Following are 18 T cell receptor beta chains from one sample sequenced in a study of blood T cell repertoires in COVID-19. Profiled with immunoSEQ multiplex PCR; TCRdb holds only in-frame clones, not every one. The sample shows around 260,000 clones, 88% of them seen only once. The source material was peripheral blood. Source of these receptors: a man aged 60 to 75 who had recovered from COVID-19.

The CDR3 sequence: CASSPGTSEDEQFF. The CDR3 bases are TGTGCCAGCTCACCAGGGACTAGCGAGGATGAGCAGTTCTTC. The V gene is TRBV18, the J gene TRBJ2-1; 10 bases are a match to TRBD2. Germline trimming cut 2 bases from V and 8 bases from J; bases unmatched to any gene: 3. Per the germline V gene, CDR1 is KGHSH and CDR2 is LQKENI. The CDR3 spans 14 residues.

The genes are TRBV15 and TRBJ1-5, with D tentatively TRBD1 (6 bases). Germline CDR1 and CDR2: LNHNV and YYDKDF (reference sequence). The V gene lost 0 bases and the J gene lost 5 bases, with 11 bases spanning the gap. The CDR3 spans 15 residues. CDR3 bases: TGTGCCACCAGCAGAGACTTACAGGGTGATCAGCCCCAGCATTTT. It translates to CATSRDLQGDQPQHF.

The rearrangement uses TRBV18 and TRBJ1-1; D not resolved. CDR3 size: 13 residues. Looked up from germline, CDR1 is KGHSH and CDR2 is LQKENI. V was clipped by 6 bases and J by 1 base, with 9 bases between them. CDR3 coding DNA: TGTGCCAGCTCCCCCACTCAGAACACTGAAGCTTTCTTT. Its protein product is CASSPTQNTEAFF. Together with reference TRBV18 and TRBJ1-1, the CDR3 gives the full variable domain: NAGVMQNPRHLVRRRGQEARLRCSPMKGHSHVYWYRQLPEEGLKFMVYLQKENIIDESGMPKERFSAEFPKEGPSILRIQQVVRGDSAAYFCASSPTQNTEAFFGQGTRLTVV.

The chain has TRBV6-1 and TRBJ2-4; TRBD1 matches 9 bases. The V segment lost 1 base and the J segment 4 bases; nucleotides outside the gene matches: 2. The CDR3 is made up of 15 amino acids. CDR1 and CDR2 from the germline V gene are MNHNS and SASEGT. The CDR3 reads CASSEEGQGKNIQYF. CDR3 DNA sequence: TGTGCCAGCAGTGAAGAGGGACAGGGAAAAAACATTCAGTACTTC.

The V gene is TRBV6-5, the J gene TRBJ1-4, with no clear D. Germline lookup yields CDR1 MNHEY and CDR2 SVGAGI. The CDR3 runs 15 residues. V lost 4 bases and J 0 bases, leaving 9 bases between the germline ends. The CDR3 coding sequence is TGTGCCAGCAGTTTCAACAGTGCAACTAATGAAAAACTGTTTTTT. Its protein is CASSFNSATNEKLFF.

This clone was found once. V gene TRBV15 combines with J gene TRBJ2-6, with 8 bases aligning to TRBD1. CDR3 length equals 17 residues. The germline V gene encodes CDR1 LNHNV and CDR2 YYDKDF (reference sequence). V lost 5 bases and J lost 0; bases outside the gene matches: 6. The CDR3 DNA is TGTGCCACCAGCCGGGACAGGCTGCTCTCTGGGGCCAACGTCCTGACTTTC. Translation: CATSRDRLLSGANVLTF.

The gene calls are TRBV19 and TRBJ2-5, with 12 bases fitting TRBD2. This CDR3 is 19 amino acids long. With V trimmed by 5 bases and J by 0 bases, 13 bases remained unmatched. Germline V CDR1 and CDR2: LNHDA, SQIVND (reference sequence). CDR3 in amino acids: CASSSRTSGNIQHQETQYF. CDR3 nucleotides: TGTGCCAGTAGTTCCAGGACTAGCGGGAATATACAGCACCAAGAGACCCAGTACTTC.

The chain joins TRBV11-2 to TRBJ2-3, with 13 bases that match TRBD2. V lost 5 bases to trimming and J lost 0 bases; unmatched junction nucleotides: 2. Per germline, CDR1 SGHAT and CDR2 FQNNGV. The CDR3 runs 16 residues. CDR3 DNA: TGTGCCAGCAGCAGGGGACTAGCGGGGAGCACAGATACGCAGTATTTT. It specifies CASSRGLAGSTDTQYF.

V gene TRBV19 combines with J gene TRBJ2-7; 11 nucleotides line up with TRBD1. Germline assignment: CDR1 LNHDA and CDR2 SQIVND (reference sequence). V trimming: 4 bases; J trimming: 7 bases; junction bases outside the gene matches: 9. The CDR3 runs 15 residues. Written as DNA, the CDR3 is TGTGCCAGTAGTACTCGGACAGGGGGCCGGAGAGAGCAGTACTTC. It codes for CASSTRTGGRREQYF. Drawing the rest from reference TRBV19 and TRBJ2-7, the complete variable domain is DGGITQSPKYLFRKEGQNVTLSCEQNLNHDAMYWYRQDPGQGLRLIYYSQIVNDFQKGDIAEGYSVSREKKESFPLTVTSAQKNPTAFYLCASSTRTGGRREQYFGPGTRLTVT.

The rearrangement links TRBV3-1 (or the pseudogene TRBV3-2) to TRBJ2-1, with a weak D call TRBD1 (6 bases). Germline assignment: CDR1 LGHDT and CDR2 YNNKEL (reference sequence). V was shortened by 1 base and J by 6 bases, with 10 bases between the two germline ends. The CDR3 covers 14 residues. In nucleotides, the CDR3 is TGTGCCAGCAGCCAAGGGTCAGGGGCCAATGAGCAGTTCTTC. It specifies CASSQGSGANEQFF.

The chain is built from TRBV5-4 and TRBJ2-2; D may be TRBD1 (6 bases). The CDR3 totals 14 residues. Germline V gene sequence: CDR1 SGHNT, CDR2 YYREEE (reference sequence). Trimming removed 4 bases at V and 5 bases at J, with 12 bases between. Here the CDR3 DNA reads TGTGCCAGCAGCGTTCTACAGGGAACCGGGGAGCTGTTTTTT. Translating it yields CASSVLQGTGELFF.

The chain is built from TRBV12-5 and TRBJ2-5; tentative D call: TRBD2 (6 bases). Germline V lookup: CDR1 LGHNT, CDR2 FRNRAP. CDR3 length: 15 residues. The ends were cut back, 2 bases at V and 0 bases at J, with 10 bases in the middle. CDR3 nucleotides: TGTGCTAGTGGTTTGCCCCGGGACTACCAAGAGACCCAGTACTTC. It codes for CASGLPRDYQETQYF.

Only one count was recorded for this clone. Here the CDR3 reads CASSEAQGDSGNTIYF. The DNA for the CDR3 is TGTGCCAGCAGTGAAGCGCAGGGGGACTCTGGAAACACCATATATTTT. The V call is TRBV6-1, the J call TRBJ1-3; TRBD1 matches at 7 bases. The J segment lost 0 bases and the V segment lost 0 bases, leaving 2 bases of the junction unmatched. CDR1 and CDR2 (germline): MNHNS, SASEGT. This CDR3 has 16 residues.

The chain employs TRBV7-6 and TRBJ2-3, with D perhaps matching TRBD2 (5 bases). The germline V and J ends were trimmed by 4 bases and 2 bases, with 16 bases remaining between them. The CDR3 runs to 16 residues. CDR1 and CDR2 from the germline V gene are SGHVS and FNYEAQ. The CDR3 sequence: CASSSQSLGYTDTQYF. CDR3 nucleotide sequence: TGTGCCAGCAGCTCGCAATCACTAGGGTACACAGATACGCAGTATTTT.

The chain has TRBV20-1 and TRBJ2-7, with unresolved D. The germline CDR1 and CDR2 sequences are DFQATT and SNEGSKA (reference sequence). The CDR3 consists of 12 residues. Deletions cut 3 bases from V and 6 bases from J, with 12 bases between. The CDR3 DNA is TGCAGTGCTAGTATGTTAGAGGCCGAGCAGTACTTC. This translates into CSASMLEAEQYF.

A few counts support this clone. The chain employs TRBV5-6 and TRBJ1-2; TRBD1 is a possible D gene (6 bases). The CDR3 runs to 14 residues. CDR1 is SGHDT and CDR2 is YYEEEE in the germline V gene. The V end lost 4 bases, the J end lost 6 bases, and 16 bases lay between the germline ends. CDR3 amino acids: CASSPTGQGDGYTF. In nucleotides, the CDR3 is TGTGCCAGCAGCCCCACGGGACAAGGGGATGGCTACACCTTC.

The CDR3 protein is CASSETSYNEQFF. The DNA of the CDR3 is TGTGCCAGCAGCGAAACTTCCTACAATGAGCAGTTCTTC. V gene TRBV9 combines with J gene TRBJ2-1, with unresolved D. Trimming pared 3 bases from V and 1 base from J, leaving 5 bases between. This CDR3 comprises 13 residues. The V gene's germline CDR1 is SGDLS and CDR2 YYNGEE.

This clone has a count of ten or more. The chain recombines TRBV9 with TRBJ1-6; D gene ambiguous. In germline, CDR1 is SGDLS, CDR2 YYNGEE. Between the trimmed V and J ends, which lost 0 bases and 10 bases, there was a span of 14 bases. The CDR3 has 15 amino acids. CDR3 bases: TGTGCCAGCAGCGTAGATGGCGGGCCCTTCTCACCCCTCCACTTT. The encoded protein is CASSVDGGPFSPLHF.